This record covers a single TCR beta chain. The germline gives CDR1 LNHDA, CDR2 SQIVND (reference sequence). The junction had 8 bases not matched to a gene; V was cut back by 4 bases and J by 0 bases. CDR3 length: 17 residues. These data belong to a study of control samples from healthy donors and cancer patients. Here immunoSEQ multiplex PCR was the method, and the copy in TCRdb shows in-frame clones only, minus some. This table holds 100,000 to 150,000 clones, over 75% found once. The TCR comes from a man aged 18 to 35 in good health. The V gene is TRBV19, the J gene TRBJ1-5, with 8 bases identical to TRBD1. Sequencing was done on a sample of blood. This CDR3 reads CASSRATGGHSNQPQHF. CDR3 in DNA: TGTGCCAGTAGTAGGGCTACAGGGGGTCATAGCAATCAGCCCCAGCATTTT.